This T cell receptor beta chain was recorded in a study of blood T cell repertoires in COVID-19 (dated by TCRdb to 2019 to 2021). With regard to the full study: The collaborator samples originated in the United States, Italy and Spain and spanned the acute and convalescent phases of COVID-19. Sample metadata almost always included a de-identified subject ID, COVID-19 status, age in years and sex. Where available, HLA class I and class II types were obtained from metadata supplied by the sample provider rather than from assay-based typing. The prospective study material was composed of cDNA or gDNA derived from T cells, B-cell-depleted T cells, or PBMCs. The repertoires were made available in a free public database intended to serve as a resource for research on the immune response to SARS-CoV-2. Subjects who had been exposed to COVID-19, were actively infected with it, or had recovered from it provided the deeply sampled blood TCRbeta repertoires that made up the dataset. Samples came from the ongoing ImmuneRACE study (first 160 participants) plus 1,254 subjects from 6 global collaborators.

Points the paper makes about the study in general: Clinical and demographic metadata were provided uncurated, with the amount varying by source and participant.

About this clone: Its antigen is still unknown. Per-nucleotide qualities are absent, and no much larger clonotype sits a single base away.

Germline trimming: 4 bases from V, 4 bases from J; junction bases outside gene matches: 10. The germline V gene specifies MGHRA as CDR1 and YSYEKL as CDR2. The CDR3, cysteine through phenylalanine, is 16 amino acids long. Only CDR3 DNA remains: 48 bases, in frame from the first base. The immunoSEQ Assay, a bias-controlled multiplex PCR, was used to amplify TCRbeta CDR3 regions from genomic DNA. In the original analysis: The number of nucleated cells in each sample was estimated by amplification of reference gene primers within the assay. Sequence reads were collapsed and filtered to measure the absolute abundance of every unique TCRbeta CDR3 rearrangement. For each sample, productive Simpson clonality was calculated by taking the square root of Simpson's diversity index across productive rearrangements. TCRdb took over this immuneACCESS table, retaining in-frame rearrangements with V and J assigned. Such tables are incomplete; in checked studies, under half of the missing clones stem from an unresolved V gene, and the remainder is unexplained. The D gene and trimming were derived from the DNA, and the V and J assignments and clone size from that table. The sample table contains roughly 200,000 clones; only one count was recorded for about 86% of them. The top ten clonotypes cover approximately 8.6% of the sample.

The collaborating institutions used their own protocols to collect whole blood in K2EDTA tubes. For TCRbeta analysis, collaborator samples were shipped as frozen whole blood, as isolated PBMCs, or as DNA extracted from either sample type. Sequenced sample: peripheral blood. The sequence derives from a man aged 40-49 years with active or convalescent COVID-19. The rearrangement combines TRBV4-1 with TRBJ1-2, and TRBD1 matches 9 of the central bases. DNA sequence: TGCGCCAGCAGCCTCGAGACCCTGACAGGGGGCTATGGCTACACCTTC. Translated, this gives CASSLETLTGGYGYTF.